Below, 8 T cell receptor beta chains from the same sample are listed, as sequenced in a study of blood T cell repertoires in COVID-19. The method was immunoSEQ multiplex PCR; TCRdb's version includes in-frame clones alone and lacks a portion of them. The sample carries tens of thousands of clones, about 91% recorded once. Sequenced input: peripheral blood. All receptors come from a man aged 50 or older with active COVID-19.

The J gene is TRBJ1-6, the V gene TRBV10-3; 7 bases map to TRBD1. The trim removed 6 bases at V and 7 bases at J, leaving 6 bases unmatched. CDR1 ENHRY and CDR2 SYGVKD come from the germline V gene. The CDR3 consists of 14 residues. The CDR3 is CAIRSDRENSPLHF. The CDR3 DNA reads TGTGCCATCAGGAGCGACAGGGAGAATTCACCCCTCCACTTT.

The rearrangement uses TRBV9 and TRBJ2-1; D might be TRBD2 (7 bases). From germline, CDR1 is SGDLS and CDR2 YYNGEE. Trimming shortened V by 4 bases and J by 0 bases, and 14 bases separated the two germline ends. The CDR3 has 16 amino acids. CDR3 loop: CASSTGTTRSYNEQFF. DNA of the CDR3: TGTGCCAGCAGCACAGGGACTACCCGCTCCTACAATGAGCAGTTCTTC. The whole variable domain, remainder taken from reference TRBV9 and TRBJ2-1, is DSGVTQTPKHLITATGQRVTLRCSPRSGDLSVYWYQQSLDQGLQFLIQYYNGEERAKGNILERFSAQQFPDLHSELNLSSLELGDSALYFCASSTGTTRSYNEQFFGPGTRLTVL.

The V gene is TRBV12-3 or TRBV12-4, the J gene TRBJ2-7, with D tentatively TRBD1 (5 bases). CDR3 length equals 12 residues. V lost 4 bases and J 3 bases, leaving 7 bases between the germline ends. Written as DNA, the CDR3 is TGTGCCAGCAGTTCGCAGGGCTACGAGCAGTACTTC. This sequence encodes CASSSQGYEQYF.

CDR3 protein: CASSQEPRVDTQYF. The CDR3 coding sequence is TGCGCCAGCAGCCAAGAACCGAGGGTTGATACGCAGTATTTT. V and J are TRBV4-1 and TRBJ2-3, with D maybe TRBD2 (5 bases). Germline V gives CDR1 MGHRA, CDR2 YSYEKL. V was pared by 0 bases and J by 6 bases, with 10 bases between. The CDR3 extends over 14 amino acids.

V and J are TRBV10-3 and TRBJ1-4; D perhaps matches TRBD1 (6 bases). The germline CDR1 and CDR2 sequences are ENHRY and SYGVKD. V lost 2 bases to trimming and J lost 6 bases, with 16 bases between them. The CDR3 length is 16 residues. Written as DNA, the CDR3 is TGTGCCATCAGTGAGGGAACAGGGTTCAAGGATGAAAAACTGTTTTTT. Its translation is CAISEGTGFKDEKLFF.

The chain uses TRBV11-3 and TRBJ1-1; D ambiguous. The CDR3 is 13 residues long. The germline V gene has CDR1 SGHNT and CDR2 YENEEA. V lost 4 bases and J 7 bases, leaving 13 bases between the germline ends. CDR3 sequence reads: CASSSPRTVEAFF. The CDR3 DNA is TGTGCCAGCAGCTCGCCCCGGACTGTTGAAGCTTTCTTT.

V usage is TRBV9 and J usage is TRBJ1-3; D remains unclear. This CDR3 spans 14 amino acids. V was shortened by 6 bases and J by 0 bases, with 10 bases between the two germline ends. Germline CDR1 reads SGDLS; CDR2 reads YYNGEE. The CDR3 DNA reads TGTGCCAGCACCCTCGGGTTCTCTGGAAACACCATATATTTT. Translation: CASTLGFSGNTIYF. The full variable domain, completed using reference TRBV9 and TRBJ1-3, is DSGVTQTPKHLITATGQRVTLRCSPRSGDLSVYWYQQSLDQGLQFLIQYYNGEERAKGNILERFSAQQFPDLHSELNLSSLELGDSALYFCASTLGFSGNTIYFGEGSWLTVV.

This chain uses TRBV19 with TRBJ2-3, with 7 bases identical to TRBD1. The CDR3 extends over 12 amino acids. With 3 bases clipped from V and 6 bases from J, the junction kept 0 bases outside the gene matches. Germline CDR1 and CDR2: LNHDA and SQIVND (reference sequence). This chain's CDR3 is CASSMDRDTQYF. CDR3 nucleotide sequence: TGTGCCAGTAGTATGGACAGGGATACGCAGTATTTT.